These T cell receptor beta chains were read from a single sample in a study of shared clonotypes between healthy human individuals. Produced via immunoSEQ multiplex PCR; TCRdb's table is partial and in-frame only. The sample includes roughly 2.1 million clones, 90% to 95% seen only once; the top ten take about 1.8%. The sample taken for sequencing was naive CD8+ T cells from PBMCs. These receptors all come from a man aged 18-30 years in good health. Some clones in this sample may be carry-over from other donors' samples. The CDR3 runs from the conserved cysteine through the conserved F or W. The order of the fields is V gene, J gene, D gene, CDR3 protein, CDR3 DNA. D genes are given only for firm matches.

TRBV27	TRBJ2-3	TRBD2	CASHLAGGADTQYF	TGTGCCAGCCATTTAGCGGGAGGGGCAGATACGCAGTATTTT
TRBV9	TRBJ1-2	TRBD1	CASSFLSGQGVDGYTF	TGTGCCAGCAGCTTCCTCTCGGGACAGGGCGTTGATGGCTACACCTTC
TRBV28	TRBJ2-2	.	CASTFGPENTGELFF	TGTGCCAGCACCTTCGGGCCCGAGAACACCGGGGAGCTGTTTTTT
TRBV9	TRBJ1-4	TRBD1	CASSKGQASTNEKLFF	TGTGCCAGCAGCAAGGGACAGGCGTCAACTAATGAAAAACTGTTTTTT
TRBV2	TRBJ1-1	.	CASAREVTAFF	TGTGCCAGCGCCAGGGAGGTTACAGCTTTCTTT
TRBV27	TRBJ2-1	TRBD2	CASIPGLAGGRVGYNEQFF	TGTGCCAGCATACCCGGACTAGCGGGAGGGAGGGTGGGGTACAATGAGCAGTTCTTC
TRBV19	TRBJ2-7	.	CASSDPGRLPYEQYF	TGTGCCAGTAGTGACCCCGGACGCCTACCCTACGAGCAGTACTTC
TRBV6-1	TRBJ2-7	.	CASSESLRSYEQYF	TGTGCCAGCAGTGAATCGCTACGATCCTACGAGCAGTACTTC
TRBV11-2	TRBJ2-3	.	CASSLAGYTDTQYF	TGTGCCAGCAGCTTAGCAGGGTACACAGATACGCAGTATTTT
TRBV9	TRBJ2-3	TRBD2	CASSVVPHTSASTDTQYF	TGTGCCAGCAGCGTAGTTCCCCATACTAGCGCAAGCACAGATACGCAGTATTTT